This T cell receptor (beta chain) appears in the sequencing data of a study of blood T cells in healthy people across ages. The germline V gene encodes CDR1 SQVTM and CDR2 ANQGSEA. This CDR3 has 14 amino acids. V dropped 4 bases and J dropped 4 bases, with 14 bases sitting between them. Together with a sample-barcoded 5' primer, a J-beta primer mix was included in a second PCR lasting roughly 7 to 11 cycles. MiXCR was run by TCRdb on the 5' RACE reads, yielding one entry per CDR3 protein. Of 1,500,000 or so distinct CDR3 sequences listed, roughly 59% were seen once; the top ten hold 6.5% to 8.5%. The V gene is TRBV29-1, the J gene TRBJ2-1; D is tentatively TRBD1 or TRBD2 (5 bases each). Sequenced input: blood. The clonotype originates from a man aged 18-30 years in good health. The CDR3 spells CSVVGAGIYNEQFF. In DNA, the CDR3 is TGCAGCGTTGTTGGGGCGGGCATATACAATGAGCAGTTCTTC.